This T cell receptor (beta chain) was captured in a study of OX40 agonist ivuxolimab in advanced cancers. Regarding the study as a whole: Still undetermined is the antigen specificity of the expanded peripheral T cells.

This clone was recorded a few times. The antigen remains undetermined. Here immunoSEQ multiplex PCR was the method, and the copy in TCRdb shows in-frame clones only, minus some. Found here are 55,000 to 65,000 clones, roughly 86% of them singletons; the top ten hold approximately 4%. Blood got drawn at baseline, again on cycle 4 day 1, and then on cycle 7 day 1. This sample comprised CD4+ or CD8+ T cells sorted from blood, obtained in a trial of the OX40 agonist ivuxolimab. The TCR originated in an adult with an advanced solid tumor such as melanoma, head and neck, liver or kidney cancer.

The CDR3 DNA reads as TGTGCCAGCAGCTTGCCAGGGAACACTGAAGCTTTCTTT. This translates into CASSLPGNTEAFF. This chain uses TRBV5-4 with TRBJ1-1; D is undetermined. The CDR3 has 13 residues. Trimming left V 1 base short and J 1 base short, with 5 bases between. The V gene's germline CDR1 is SGHNT and CDR2 YYREEE (reference sequence).